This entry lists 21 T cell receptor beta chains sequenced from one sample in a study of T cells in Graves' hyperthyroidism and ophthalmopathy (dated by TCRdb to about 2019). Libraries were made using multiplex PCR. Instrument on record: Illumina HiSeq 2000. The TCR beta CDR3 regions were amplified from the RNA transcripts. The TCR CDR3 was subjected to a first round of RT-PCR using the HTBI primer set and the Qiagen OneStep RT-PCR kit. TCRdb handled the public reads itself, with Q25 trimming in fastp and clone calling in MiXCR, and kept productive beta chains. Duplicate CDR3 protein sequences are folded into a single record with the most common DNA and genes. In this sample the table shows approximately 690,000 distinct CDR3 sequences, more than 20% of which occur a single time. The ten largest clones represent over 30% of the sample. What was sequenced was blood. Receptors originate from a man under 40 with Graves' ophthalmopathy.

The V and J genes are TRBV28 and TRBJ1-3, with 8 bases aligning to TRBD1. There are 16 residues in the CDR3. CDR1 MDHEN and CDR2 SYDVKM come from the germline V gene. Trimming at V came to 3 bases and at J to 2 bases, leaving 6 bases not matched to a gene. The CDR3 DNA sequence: TGTGCCAGCAGTTTTCAGGGGGCAAATCCTGGAAACACCATATATTTT. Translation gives CASSFQGANPGNTIYF.

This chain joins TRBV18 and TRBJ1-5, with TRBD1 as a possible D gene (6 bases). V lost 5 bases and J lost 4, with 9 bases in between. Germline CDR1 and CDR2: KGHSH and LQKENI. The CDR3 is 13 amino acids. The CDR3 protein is CASSVGQNQPQHF. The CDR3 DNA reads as TGTGCCAGCTCAGTCGGACAGAATCAGCCCCAGCATTTT.

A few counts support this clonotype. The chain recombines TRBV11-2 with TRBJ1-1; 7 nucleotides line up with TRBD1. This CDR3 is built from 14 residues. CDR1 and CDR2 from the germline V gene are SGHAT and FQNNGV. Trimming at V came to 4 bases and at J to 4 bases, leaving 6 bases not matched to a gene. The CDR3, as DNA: TGTGCCAGCAGCTCCGCAGGGGGTGGCACTGAAGCTTTCTTT. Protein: CASSSAGGGTEAFF.

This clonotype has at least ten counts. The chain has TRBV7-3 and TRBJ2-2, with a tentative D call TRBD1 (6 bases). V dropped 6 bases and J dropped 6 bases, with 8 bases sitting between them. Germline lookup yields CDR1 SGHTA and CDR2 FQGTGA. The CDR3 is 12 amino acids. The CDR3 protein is CASSHRAGELFF. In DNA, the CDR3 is TGTGCCAGCAGTCACAGGGCCGGGGAGCTGTTTTTT.

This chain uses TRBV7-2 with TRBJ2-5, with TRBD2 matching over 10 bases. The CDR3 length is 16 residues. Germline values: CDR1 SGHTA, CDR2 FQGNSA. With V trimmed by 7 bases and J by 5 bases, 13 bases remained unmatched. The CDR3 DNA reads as TGTGCCAGCACCTCAACTAGCGGGGTGGTCTGGGAGACCCAGTACTTC. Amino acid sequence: CASTSTSGVVWETQYF.

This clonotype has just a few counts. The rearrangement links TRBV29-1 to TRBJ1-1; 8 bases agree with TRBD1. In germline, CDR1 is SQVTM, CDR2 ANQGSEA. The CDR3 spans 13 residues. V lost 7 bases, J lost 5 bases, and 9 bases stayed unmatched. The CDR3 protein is CSGSRQGFTEAFF. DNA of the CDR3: TGCAGCGGTTCTAGACAGGGGTTTACTGAAGCTTTCTTT.

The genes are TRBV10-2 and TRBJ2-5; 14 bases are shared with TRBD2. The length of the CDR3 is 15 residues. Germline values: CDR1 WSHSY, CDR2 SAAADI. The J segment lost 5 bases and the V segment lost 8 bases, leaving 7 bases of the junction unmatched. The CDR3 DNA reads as TGCGCCAGCCGGACTAGCGGGAGGCGGTGGGAGACCCAGTACTTC. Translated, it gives CASRTSGRRWETQYF.

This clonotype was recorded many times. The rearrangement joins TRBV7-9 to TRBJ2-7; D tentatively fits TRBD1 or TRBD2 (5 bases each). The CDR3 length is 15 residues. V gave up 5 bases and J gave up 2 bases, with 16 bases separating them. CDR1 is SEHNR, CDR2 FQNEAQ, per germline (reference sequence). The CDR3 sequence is CASSVRDQAPYEQYF. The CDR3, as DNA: TGTGCCAGCAGCGTCCGGGACCAAGCTCCCTACGAGCAGTACTTC.

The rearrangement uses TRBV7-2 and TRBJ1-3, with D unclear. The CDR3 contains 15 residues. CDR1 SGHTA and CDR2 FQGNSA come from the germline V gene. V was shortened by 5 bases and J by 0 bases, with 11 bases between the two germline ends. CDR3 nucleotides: TGTGCCAGCAGCATATTAGGCCTCTCTGGAAACACCATATATTTT. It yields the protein CASSILGLSGNTIYF. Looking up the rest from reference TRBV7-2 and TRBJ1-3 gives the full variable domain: GAGVSQSPSNKVTEKGKDVELRCDPISGHTALYWYRQSLGQGLEFLIYFQGNSAPDKSGLPSDRFSAERTGGSVSTLTIQRTQQEDSAVYLCASSILGLSGNTIYFGEGSWLTVV.

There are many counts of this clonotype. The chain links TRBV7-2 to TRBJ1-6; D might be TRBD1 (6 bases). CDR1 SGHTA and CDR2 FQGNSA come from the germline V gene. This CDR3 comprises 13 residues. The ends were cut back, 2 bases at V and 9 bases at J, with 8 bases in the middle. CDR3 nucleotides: TGTGCCAGCAGCTTAATGGGGGCTTCACCCCTCCACTTT. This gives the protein CASSLMGASPLHF.

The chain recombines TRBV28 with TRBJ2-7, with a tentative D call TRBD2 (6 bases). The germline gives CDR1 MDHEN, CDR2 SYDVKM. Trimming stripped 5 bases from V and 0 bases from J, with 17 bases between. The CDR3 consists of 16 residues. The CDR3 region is CASSIAGGGDSYEQYF. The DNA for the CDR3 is TGTGCCAGCAGTATAGCCGGGGGAGGCGACTCCTACGAGCAGTACTTC.

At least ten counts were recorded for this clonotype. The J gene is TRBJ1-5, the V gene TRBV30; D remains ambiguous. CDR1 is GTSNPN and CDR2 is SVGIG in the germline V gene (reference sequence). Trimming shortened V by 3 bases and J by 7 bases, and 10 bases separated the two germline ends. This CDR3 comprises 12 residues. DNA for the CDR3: TGTGCCTGGAGGGTCGGCCAACAGCCCCAGCATTTT. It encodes CAWRVGQQPQHF.

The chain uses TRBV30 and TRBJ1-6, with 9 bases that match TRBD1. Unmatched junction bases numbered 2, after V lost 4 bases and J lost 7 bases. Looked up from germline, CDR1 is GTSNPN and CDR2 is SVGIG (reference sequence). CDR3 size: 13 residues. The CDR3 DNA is TGTGCCTGGAACAGGGGGCAGAATTCACCCCTCCACTTT. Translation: CAWNRGQNSPLHF.

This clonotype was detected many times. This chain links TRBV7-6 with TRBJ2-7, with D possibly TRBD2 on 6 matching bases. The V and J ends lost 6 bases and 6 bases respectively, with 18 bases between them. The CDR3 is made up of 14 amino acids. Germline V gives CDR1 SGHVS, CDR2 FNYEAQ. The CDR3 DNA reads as TGTGCCAGCAGTGTTTCTACGGGACTGGGCGAGCAGTACTTC. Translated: CASSVSTGLGEQYF.

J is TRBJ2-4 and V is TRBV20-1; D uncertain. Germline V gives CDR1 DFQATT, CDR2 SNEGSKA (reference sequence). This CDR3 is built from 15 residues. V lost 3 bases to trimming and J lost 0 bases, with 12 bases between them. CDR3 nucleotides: TGCAGTGCTAGTGAGGACCCCTTAGCCAAAAACATTCAGTACTTC. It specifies CSASEDPLAKNIQYF.

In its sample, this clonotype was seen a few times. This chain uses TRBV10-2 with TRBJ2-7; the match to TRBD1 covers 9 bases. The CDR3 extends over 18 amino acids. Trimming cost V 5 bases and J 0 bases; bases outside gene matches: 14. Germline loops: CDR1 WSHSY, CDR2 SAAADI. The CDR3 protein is CASSRTGALRDDSYEQYF. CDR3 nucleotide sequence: TGCGCCAGCAGTAGGACAGGGGCCCTCCGGGACGACTCCTACGAGCAGTACTTC.

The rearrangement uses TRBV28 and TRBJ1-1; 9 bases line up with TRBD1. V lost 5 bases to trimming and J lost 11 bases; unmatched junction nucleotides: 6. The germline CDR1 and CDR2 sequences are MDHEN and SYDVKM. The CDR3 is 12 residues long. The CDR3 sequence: CASSTQGARAFF. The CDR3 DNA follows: TGTGCCAGCAGTACACAGGGGGCGAGGGCTTTCTTT. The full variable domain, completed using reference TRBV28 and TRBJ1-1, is DVKVTQSSRYLVKRTGEKVFLECVQDMDHENMFWYRQDPGLGLRLIYFSYDVKMKEKGDIPEGYSVSREKKERFSLILESASTNQTSMYLCASSTQGARAFFGQGTRLTVV.

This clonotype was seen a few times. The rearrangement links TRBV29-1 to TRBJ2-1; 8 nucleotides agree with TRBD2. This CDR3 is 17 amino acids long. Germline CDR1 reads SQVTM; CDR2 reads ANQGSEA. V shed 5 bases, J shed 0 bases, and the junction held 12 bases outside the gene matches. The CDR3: CSVSTFTSGSSYNEQFF. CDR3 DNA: TGCAGCGTTTCGACATTCACTAGCGGCAGCTCCTACAATGAGCAGTTCTTC.

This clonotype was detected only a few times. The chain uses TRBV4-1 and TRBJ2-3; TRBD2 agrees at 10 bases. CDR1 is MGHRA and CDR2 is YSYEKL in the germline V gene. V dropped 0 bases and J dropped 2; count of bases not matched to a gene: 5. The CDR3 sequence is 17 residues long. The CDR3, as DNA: TGCGCCAGCAGCCAAGAGCCAGCGGGGGGGGTCACAGATACGCAGTATTTT. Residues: CASSQEPAGGVTDTQYF.

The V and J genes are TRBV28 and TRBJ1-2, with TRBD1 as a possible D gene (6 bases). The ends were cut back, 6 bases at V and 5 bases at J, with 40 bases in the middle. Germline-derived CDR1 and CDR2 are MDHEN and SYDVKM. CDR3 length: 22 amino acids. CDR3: CASSRLVGPERGAGRYRYGYTF. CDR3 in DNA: TGTGCCAGCAGCCGCCTGGTTGGCCCGGAGAGGGGGGCAGGGAGGTATAGGTATGGCTACACCTTC.

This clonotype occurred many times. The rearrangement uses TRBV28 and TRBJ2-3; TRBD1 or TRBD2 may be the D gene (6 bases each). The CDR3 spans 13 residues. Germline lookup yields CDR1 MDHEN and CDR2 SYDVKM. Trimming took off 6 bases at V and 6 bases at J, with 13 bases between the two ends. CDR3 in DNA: TGTGCCAGCAGCAGGAGGGGGGCGGATACGCAGTATTTT. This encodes CASSRRGADTQYF.